This is a list of T cell receptor beta chains from one sample in a study of Ad26.COV2.S vaccination and SARS-CoV-2 variants. TCRdb's table, derived via immunoSEQ multiplex PCR, lists solely in-frame clones and lacks some. The sample consists of 430,000 or so clones, 85% to 90% of them appearing once. The specimen was peripheral blood, collected in a trial of Ad26.COV2.S vaccine versus placebo. These receptors originate from a person between 18 and 59 years old who received the Ad26.COV2.S COVID-19 vaccine or a placebo. Both conserved end residues are trimmed from each CDR3.

TRBV9	TRBJ1-5	ASSVAGGSNQPQH
TRBV6-2/TRBV6-3	TRBJ2-7	ASSDIRVLRNEQY
TRBV7-8	TRBJ2-6	ASSLARQGPSGANVLT
TRBV7-2	TRBJ1-6	ASSLDGSWSPLH
TRBV10-3	TRBJ1-1	AIIRTGSTEAF
TRBV30	TRBJ1-5	AWSVRLRTGLDGYSNQPQH
TRBV2	TRBJ1-1	ASSEDPISGAEAF
TRBV7-6	TRBJ1-5	ASSLLPGMSNQPQH
TRBV12-3/TRBV12-4	TRBJ1-6	ASSSDTLH
TRBV3-1/TRBV3-2	TRBJ2-7	ASSRPGPRPYEQY
TRBV5-4	TRBJ1-1	ASSFGAVMNTEAF
TRBV5-5	TRBJ1-1	ASLWGYDTEAF
TRBV9	TRBJ1-6	ASSVDLQGGGSSSPLH
TRBV4-3	TRBJ1-4	ASSRHRGGFDEKLF
TRBV27	TRBJ2-2	ASSPGPGLAGAGELF
TRBV6-5	TRBJ2-1	ASITDPDNEQF
TRBV7-8	TRBJ2-3	ASSQDREYGNTQY
TRBV4-2	TRBJ2-2	ASSQDVGSAGETGELF
TRBV7-2	TRBJ2-3	ASSLGPSGRDTQY
TRBV9	TRBJ1-2	ASSVAATSYGYT
TRBV2	TRBJ1-1	ASSEENDGLGLRTEAF
TRBV30	TRBJ1-6	AWSPGVNSPLH
TRBV12-5	TRBJ1-1	ASRKAMNTEAF
TRBV18	TRBJ1-1	ASSPMTGGSTEAF
TRBV5-1	TRBJ2-1	ASSLVASGYNEQF
TRBV20-1	TRBJ2-7	SATEISPWGYEQY
TRBV9	TRBJ1-1	ASSAHPRGDTEAF
TRBV10-3	TRBJ1-5	ATGNADQPQH
TRBV5-1	TRBJ2-5	ASTLGSFQETQY
TRBV2	TRBJ1-5	ASSAGTSDHQPQH
TRBV7-3	TRBJ2-5	ASSIGGMETQY
TRBV5-1	TRBJ2-1	ASAHKRRDRVSPTEQF
TRBV15	TRBJ2-3	ATNRDRGPDTQY
TRBV25-1	TRBJ2-2	ASSKRGGSGELF
TRBV7-6	TRBJ2-2	ASSLVAETNTGELF
TRBV9	TRBJ2-3	ASSAWDLGRGADTQY
TRBV18	TRBJ2-1	ASSPRTSGTSGRFWYSYNEQF
TRBV2	TRBJ1-4	ASSPTGGVDEKLF
TRBV18	TRBJ1-5	ASSNGTGLGNQPQH
TRBV7-3	TRBJ2-1	ASSQDGSNEQF
TRBV2	TRBJ1-2	ASRDRVTYGYT
TRBV6-5	TRBJ1-1	ASKQELGANTEAF
TRBV29-1	TRBJ2-1	SVVADEQF
TRBV13	TRBJ1-6	ASSLSGFYNSPLH
TRBV19	TRBJ1-1	ASSMGLWAGNTEAF
TRBV19	TRBJ1-6	ASSDRRNSPLH
TRBV11-3	TRBJ2-2	ASSTRYRGHTGELF
TRBV6-5	TRBJ2-3	ASSYEAGTDTQY
TRBV7-2	TRBJ2-3	ASSLGAPDTQY
TRBV4-3	TRBJ2-7	ASSQGGLAIYEQY
TRBV10-3	TRBJ1-2	AISPGDRVYGYT
TRBV28	TRBJ2-5	ASTEPGFETQY
TRBV29-1	TRBJ2-5	SVEASGIAGGTQY
TRBV7-2	TRBJ2-2	ASSRSGNSGELF
TRBV6-2/TRBV6-3	TRBJ2-5	ASSRRDTLWETQY
TRBV7-2	TRBJ1-6	ASSLVGDSPLH
TRBV5-1	TRBJ2-2	ASSSSGRAAGELF
TRBV27	TRBJ2-7	ASSLSAGTGDYEQY
TRBV29-1	TRBJ2-5	SGGRRDVQETQY